Detailed here is one T cell receptor beta chain. Antigen: not known. The data stem from a study of identifying expanded T cells in peripheral blood. Points from the study as a whole: Two-week clone count variance significantly increased as total template count grew. Differentially abundant clones: around 1.2 between replicates, approximately 16 at approximately two weeks, less than 20 at four.

The table came from immunoSEQ multiplex PCR; TCRdb's copy has only in-frame clones and leaves some out. The table records 100,000 to 150,000 clones, approximately 86% of them present only once. During the collection period, no donor immune events like infections were recorded. CDR1 is SGDLS and CDR2 is YYNGEE in the germline V gene. J gave up 4 bases and V 4 bases, and 5 bases lay outside the gene matches. The CDR3 contains 14 residues. The receptor comes from a person between 18 and 69 years old in good health. The chain has TRBV9 and TRBJ1-2; TRBD1 aligns across 9 bases. Material: blood. DNA of the CDR3: TGTGCCAGCAGCTTTGGACAGGGGCTCTATGGCTACACCTTC. Protein: CASSFGQGLYGYTF. The full variable domain, with the rest looked up from reference TRBV9 and TRBJ1-2, is DSGVTQTPKHLITATGQRVTLRCSPRSGDLSVYWYQQSLDQGLQFLIQYYNGEERAKGNILERFSAQQFPDLHSELNLSSLELGDSALYFCASSFGQGLYGYTFGSGTRLTVV.